This paragraph covers one T cell receptor beta chain sequence. Sequencing used immunoSEQ multiplex PCR; TCRdb keeps in-frame clones, though not all of them. The sample records about 2.2 million clones, approximately 94% being singletons. This entry comes from a study of shared clonotypes between healthy human individuals. Study details: A donor's plate count was three for CD4 naive and three for CD4 memory; CD8 naive had two and CD8 memory one.

CDR1 is SQVTM and CDR2 is ANQGSEA in the germline V gene. This CDR3 region has 16 residues. V dropped 6 bases and J dropped 5; count of bases not matched to a gene: 15. Terminally differentiated effector memory CD45RA+ cells were excluded by CCR7 positive selection of CD45RO-negative cells. This TCR was sampled from a young man in good health. Some clones in this sample may be carry-over from other donors' samples. This chain links TRBV29-1 with TRBJ2-5, with 10 bases that match TRBD2. The sequenced sample was naive CD8+ T cells from PBMCs. The CDR3, as DNA: TGCAGCGTCCGCACCCCCCCGCTAGCGGGAGCGGAGACCCAGTACTTC. It encodes CSVRTPPLAGAETQYF.